The rows below give T cell receptor beta chains drawn from one sample of a study of T cells in Graves' hyperthyroidism and ophthalmopathy. Each CDR3 protein is one row after TCRdb ran MiXCR on the multiplex PCR reads. This sample carries hundreds of thousands of distinct CDR3 sequences, around 13% of them seen once, and the ten largest clones take roughly 10%. Specimen: blood. The receptors here all came from a woman younger than 35 with Graves' hyperthyroidism. CDR3s include the opening cysteine and the closing phenylalanine or tryptophan. D genes are given only for firm matches. Where a row states a size, it is once, few, many or the class of an expanded clone; other rows omit it.

abundance	v_gene	d_gene	j_gene	CDR3aa	CDR3nt
.	TRBV14	.	TRBJ1-1	CASSQVMGRGPEAFF	TGTGCCAGCAGCCAAGTCATGGGCAGGGGACCTGAAGCTTTCTTT
many	TRBV20-1	.	TRBJ1-1	CSASHPLMEAFF	TGCAGTGCTAGTCACCCTCTGATGGAAGCTTTCTTT
many	TRBV7-9	TRBD2	TRBJ2-1	CASSSIGTSGVSSYNEQFF	TGTGCCAGCAGCTCGATCGGGACTAGCGGGGTATCTTCCTACAATGAGCAGTTCTTC
few	TRBV20-1	.	TRBJ2-5	CSARDPSTGGETQYF	TGCAGTGCTAGAGATCCCTCGACAGGCGGAGAGACCCAGTACTTC
few	TRBV7-2	TRBD1	TRBJ1-4	CASREDRVEKLFF	TGTGCCAGCAGGGAGGACAGGGTGGAAAAACTGTTTTTT
.	TRBV14	.	TRBJ2-1	CASSQMKGNEQFF	TGTGCCAGCAGCCAAATGAAGGGGAATGAGCAGTTCTTC
many	TRBV18	TRBD2	TRBJ2-1	CASSRTSVYYNEQFF	TGTGCCAGCTCCCGTACTAGCGTATACTACAATGAGCAGTTCTTC
many	TRBV30	.	TRBJ1-2	CAWIGPLKFGYTF	TGTGCCTGGATTGGTCCCTTGAAATTCGGCTACACCTTC
many	TRBV27	.	TRBJ1-3	CASSSRDGGISGNTIYF	TGTGCCAGCAGTTCCCGGGACGGAGGAATCTCTGGAAACACCATATATTTT
many	TRBV7-8	.	TRBJ2-2	CASSLVVAGVRTGELFF	TGTGCCAGCAGCTTAGTTGTGGCTGGGGTTAGGACCGGGGAGCTGTTTTTT
.	TRBV12-3/TRBV12-4	TRBD2	TRBJ2-1	CASSLDPRGGGNNEQFF	TGTGCCAGCAGTTTAGACCCCCGAGGCGGGGGGAACAATGAGCAGTTCTTC
many	TRBV6-1	.	TRBJ2-1	CASSIQGSDYNEQFF	TGTGCCAGCAGTATACAGGGAAGTGACTACAATGAGCAGTTCTTC
many	TRBV7-3	.	TRBJ2-2	CASSRTLTGGELFF	TGTGCCAGCAGCCGGACCCTGACGGGCGGGGAGCTGTTTTTT
few	TRBV4-1	TRBD1	TRBJ1-2	CASSRSTGGGYGYTF	TGCGCCAGCAGCCGGTCGACAGGGGGCGGCTATGGCTACACCTTC
many	TRBV12-3/TRBV12-4	.	TRBJ2-1	CASSFKQGNNEQFF	TGTGCCAGCAGTTTCAAACAGGGCAACAATGAGCAGTTCTTC
.	TRBV28	TRBD1	TRBJ1-6	CASSRSGGSNSPLHF	TGTGCCAGCAGTCGATCAGGGGGAAGTAATTCACCCCTCCACTTT
few	TRBV27	.	TRBJ1-6	CASSFTNSPLHF	TGTGCCAGCAGTTTTACGAATTCACCCCTCCACTTT
.	TRBV11-2	.	TRBJ2-3	CASSPHPPPDTQYF	TGTGCCAGCAGCCCCCACCCTCCCCCAGATACGCAGTATTTT
many	TRBV3-1	TRBD2	TRBJ2-4	CASSLNPAGGPMNIQYF	TGTGCCAGCAGCCTCAACCCAGCGGGAGGGCCGATGAACATTCAGTACTTC
many	TRBV9	TRBD2	TRBJ2-7	CASSVFGGSYEQYF	TGTGCCAGCAGCGTATTCGGCGGGAGTTACGAGCAGTACTTC
many	TRBV6-1	.	TRBJ2-3	CASRVGGSTDTQYF	TGTGCCAGCAGAGTAGGGGGTAGCACAGATACGCAGTATTTT
many	TRBV11-2	.	TRBJ2-5	CASSDPLLVGGPRETQYF	TGTGCCAGCAGCGATCCCTTACTAGTGGGAGGTCCCCGAGAGACCCAGTACTTC
.	TRBV20-1	.	TRBJ2-3	CSAREYGHTQYF	TGCAGTGCTAGAGAGTACGGTCATACGCAGTATTTT
many	TRBV11-3	.	TRBJ2-7	CASSLVSNLASEQYF	TGTGCCAGCAGCTTAGTTTCCAACCTAGCTTCCGAGCAGTACTTC
many	TRBV7-6	.	TRBJ2-1	CASSLSPGLKEQFF	TGTGCCAGCAGCTTGTCCCCGGGACTTAAAGAGCAGTTCTTC
few	TRBV4-3	.	TRBJ2-3	CASSQVDFSTDTQYF	TGCGCCAGCAGCCAAGTAGACTTTAGCACAGATACGCAGTATTTT
many	TRBV27	TRBD2	TRBJ2-1	CASSWRTSGRIYNEQFF	TGTGCCAGCAGTTGGCGGACTAGCGGGAGGATATACAATGAGCAGTTCTTC
many	TRBV18	.	TRBJ2-7	CASSPRSSQDEQYF	TGTGCCAGCTCACCACGTAGCTCGCAAGACGAGCAGTACTTC
.	TRBV7-2	.	TRBJ2-3	CASSLFGASTDTQYF	TGTGCCAGCAGCCTATTCGGAGCAAGCACAGATACGCAGTATTTT
.	TRBV20-1	TRBD1	TRBJ1-3	CSALRQGRSGNTIYF	TGCAGTGCGCTCCGACAGGGGCGCTCTGGAAACACCATATATTTT
once	TRBV19	.	TRBJ1-5	CATTHRRGTYSNQPQHF	TGTGCCACCACTCACCGGCGGGGAACTTATAGCAATCAGCCCCAGCATTTT
.	TRBV11-1	.	TRBJ2-3	CASSFVDGPPHYF	TGTGCCAGCAGCTTCGTGGACGGTCCCCCTCACTATTTT
.	TRBV18	.	TRBJ2-2	CASSPPRLAGELFF	TGTGCCAGCTCACCACCGAGGCTTGCCGGGGAGCTGTTTTTT
many	TRBV12-3/TRBV12-4	.	TRBJ2-5	CASTNWRGKETQYF	TGTGCCAGCACTAATTGGAGGGGGAAAGAGACCCAGTACTTC
many	TRBV6-1	.	TRBJ1-5	CASSEAHPLARQPQHF	TGTGCCAGCAGTGAAGCGCACCCATTAGCTCGGCAGCCCCAGCATTTT
many	TRBV7-9	TRBD1	TRBJ1-2	CASSRQGTGYTF	TGTGCCAGCAGCCGACAGGGTACTGGCTACACCTTC
few	TRBV28	.	TRBJ2-7	CASSLIGREQYF	TGTGCCAGCAGTTTAATCGGTCGGGAGCAGTACTTC
many	TRBV6-5	.	TRBJ2-1	CASSYSFPTRTYNEQFF	TGTGCCAGCAGTTACTCGTTCCCGACTAGAACCTACAATGAGCAGTTCTTC
once	TRBV4-3	.	TRBJ1-3	CASSPALWVYGNTIYF	TGCGCCAGCAGCCCCGCCCTCTGGGTGTATGGAAACACCATATATTTT
.	TRBV6-1	.	TRBJ2-1	CASGRQGGTYNEQFF	TGTGCCAGCGGTAGACAGGGAGGGACCTACAATGAGCAGTTCTTC
many	TRBV6-1	.	TRBJ1-1	CASSPDVYVMDTEAFF	TGTGCCAGCAGTCCGGACGTCTATGTAATGGACACTGAAGCTTTCTTT
many	TRBV25-1	TRBD2	TRBJ2-7	CASSGAGVAAYEQYF	TGTGCCAGCAGTGGGGCGGGGGTGGCGGCCTACGAGCAGTACTTC
many	TRBV3-1	.	TRBJ2-1	CASSQGRFVGGVGNEQFF	TGTGCCAGCAGCCAAGGTAGATTCGTGGGGGGCGTGGGGAATGAGCAGTTCTTC
few	TRBV20-1	TRBD1	TRBJ1-2	CSANQAKGAYGYTF	TGCAGTGCTAACCAGGCCAAGGGGGCCTATGGCTACACCTTC
many	TRBV3-1	.	TRBJ2-1	CASSQRLNEQFF	TGTGCCAGCAGCCAACGATTAAATGAGCAGTTCTTC
few	TRBV6-2/TRBV6-3	TRBD2	TRBJ2-1	CASSVAGFYNEQFF	TGTGCCAGCAGTGTAGCGGGCTTCTACAATGAGCAGTTCTTC
.	TRBV14	TRBD1	TRBJ2-7	CASSPYIGQELYEQYF	TGTGCCAGCAGCCCATACATAGGACAGGAGCTGTACGAGCAGTACTTC
many	TRBV29-1	TRBD1	TRBJ1-1	CSAEGQGDEAFF	TGCAGCGCCGAGGGACAGGGAGATGAAGCTTTCTTT
.	TRBV7-9	.	TRBJ2-7	CASGWTPSYEQYF	TGTGCCAGCGGGTGGACTCCTTCCTACGAGCAGTACTTC
.	TRBV11-2	TRBD2	TRBJ2-7	CASSLLITSGSYEQYF	TGTGCCAGCAGCCTCCTAATTACTAGCGGCTCCTACGAGCAGTACTTC
.	TRBV4-1	.	TRBJ2-3	CASSQDWGDTDTQYF	TGCGCCAGCAGCCAAGATTGGGGGGACACAGATACGCAGTATTTT
many	TRBV7-3	.	TRBJ2-5	CASSRYGQQETQYF	TGTGCCAGCAGCCGATACGGACAGCAAGAGACCCAGTACTTC
many	TRBV20-1	TRBD1	TRBJ2-3	CSAVSGGVDTQYF	TGCAGTGCCGTCTCAGGGGGCGTGGATACGCAGTATTTT
many	TRBV24-1	.	TRBJ2-3	CATSDQGTGTDTQYF	TGTGCCACCAGTGACCAGGGGACCGGCACAGATACGCAGTATTTT
many	TRBV20-1	.	TRBJ2-1	CSASSGVHYNEQFF	TGCAGTGCTTCCTCTGGAGTGCATTACAATGAGCAGTTCTTC
few	TRBV14	.	TRBJ2-3	CASSQVGKRTSTDTQYF	TGTGCCAGCAGTCAAGTGGGGAAGCGAACTAGCACAGATACGCAGTATTTT
.	TRBV28	TRBD2	TRBJ2-1	CASSPSSGRGSVRGSSYNEQFF	TGTGCCAGCAGTCCCAGTAGCGGGAGGGGGTCCGTGCGGGGAAGCTCCTACAATGAGCAGTTCTTC